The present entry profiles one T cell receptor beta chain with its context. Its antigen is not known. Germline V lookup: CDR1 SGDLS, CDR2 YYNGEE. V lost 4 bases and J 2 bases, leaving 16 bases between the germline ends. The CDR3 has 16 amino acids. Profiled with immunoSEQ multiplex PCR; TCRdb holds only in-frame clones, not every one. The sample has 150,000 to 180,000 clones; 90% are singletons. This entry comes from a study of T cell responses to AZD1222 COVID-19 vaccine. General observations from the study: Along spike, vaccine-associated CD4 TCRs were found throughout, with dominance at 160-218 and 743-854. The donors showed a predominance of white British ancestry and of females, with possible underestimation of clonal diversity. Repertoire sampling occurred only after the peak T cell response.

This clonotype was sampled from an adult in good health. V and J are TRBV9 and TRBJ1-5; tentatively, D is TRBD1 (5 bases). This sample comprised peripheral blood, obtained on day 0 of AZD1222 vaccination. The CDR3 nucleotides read TGTGCCAGCAGCCCAGGGCGCGACATGGGCAATCAGCCCCAGCATTTT. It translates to CASSPGRDMGNQPQHF.